This paragraph covers one T cell receptor (beta chain) sequence. This clone was seen more than once but under ten times. Its antigen is not yet known. Base qualities were left out, and no much larger clone turns up one base away. CDR1 SQVTM and CDR2 ANQGSEA are derived from the germline V gene. Its CDR3 holds 14 amino acids, cysteine through phenylalanine. The CDR3 DNA has 42 bases and is translated from base 1. V gives up 4 bases and J gives up 0 bases, and the segment between their germline ends measures 12 bases. This record belongs to a study of control samples from healthy donors and cancer patients (dated by TCRdb to the early 2020s). The library relied on the immunoSEQ multiplex PCR assay. Sourced from immuneACCESS, this table was stored by TCRdb with only in-frame sequences that have V and J called. A share of the clones is absent; for the studies checked, an unresolved V gene accounts for under half, and the remainder has no known explanation. For this sample there are about 58,000 clones; 90% appear just once. Jointly, the top ten make up nearly 6% of the sample.

The receptor was derived from a man in his sixties with colorectal cancer. The chain joins TRBV29-1 to TRBJ1-2; the best D guess is TRBD1, with 6 bases matching. The sequenced sample was PBMCs. The CDR3 has the sequence CSVGEGVSNYGYTF. The DNA reads TGCAGCGTTGGGGAGGGGGTTTCTAACTATGGCTACACCTTC.